One sample yielded the 2 T cell receptor beta chains listed below, sequenced in a study of shared clonotypes between healthy human individuals. Sequenced by immunoSEQ multiplex PCR; TCRdb stores in-frame clones only, minus some. Found here are about 1.5 million clones, approximately 97% of them singletons; the top ten hold roughly 1.2%. Material for sequencing was naive CD4+ T cells sorted from blood. Subset meaning: CD45RA+ positively selected. These receptors originate from a young man in good health.

This clone was seen just once. V usage is TRBV5-1 and J usage is TRBJ2-1, with 8 bases aligning to TRBD2. Trimming removed 4 bases from V and 4 bases from J; junction bases left unmatched: 7. Germline values: CDR1 SGHRS, CDR2 YFSETQ. The CDR3 runs to 15 residues. In DNA, the CDR3 is TGCGCCAGCAGCCTGGTGCAGCGGGAGTACAATGAGCAGTTCTTC. Translating it yields CASSLVQREYNEQFF. The variable domain in full, completed from reference TRBV5-1 and TRBJ2-1, reads KAGVTQTPRYLIKTRGQQVTLSCSPISGHRSVSWYQQTPGQGLQFLFEYFSETQRNKGNFPGRFSGRQFSNSRSEMNVSTLELGDSALYLCASSLVQREYNEQFFGPGTRLTVL.

The CDR3 region is CAWNGQGDTEAFF. Here the CDR3 DNA reads TGTGCCTGGAACGGACAGGGCGACACTGAAGCTTTCTTT. The rearrangement links TRBV30 to TRBJ1-1; 8 bases fit TRBD1. Trimming at V came to 4 bases and at J to 3 bases, leaving 4 bases not matched to a gene. The CDR3 is 13 residues long. The germline CDR1 and CDR2 sequences are GTSNPN and SVGIG (reference sequence).